The TCR beta chain described here comes from a study of CD8 T cells in ankylosing spondylitis. The study, taken as a whole, reports: Both synovial fluid and blood in reactive arthritis had previously been reported to carry some motif variants.

With regard to this clonotype: The antigen is not known.

The V gene end was trimmed by 1 base and the J gene end by 3 bases; junction bases not matched to a gene: 9. The CDR3 has 17 residues. In germline, CDR1 is SGHTA, CDR2 FQGNSA. TCRdb ran MiXCR on the 5' RACE reads and lists one entry per CDR3 protein. The table includes about 160,000 distinct CDR3 sequences, roughly 44% detected once. The rearrangement joins TRBV7-2 to TRBJ2-1, with 7 bases fitting TRBD2. The clonotype was recovered from a male donor with ankylosing spondylitis. Sequencing input: synovial fluid, either unsorted or a sorted T cell fraction (not recorded which). The CDR3 spells CASSLVPAGVNYNEQFF. Written as DNA, the CDR3 is TGTGCCAGCAGCTTAGTACCGGCGGGGGTCAACTACAATGAGCAGTTCTTC.